What follows is one TCR beta chain and its context. TCRdb redid the calling of the 5' RACE reads with MiXCR, one entry per CDR3 protein. The table includes roughly 770,000 distinct CDR3 sequences, about 20% detected once. The sample belongs to a study of identical twins. Deletions cut 2 bases from V and 6 bases from J, with 13 bases between. The CDR3 extends over 15 amino acids. This sample was also put to use in a study of T cells expressing NK-cell markers. That paper adds: Several experiments confined sorting to alpha-beta TCR T cells with an anti-gamma-delta TCR antibody.

The sequenced sample consisted of PBMCs. The genes are TRBV12-3 or TRBV12-4 and TRBJ1-4; possible D gene TRBD1, 6 bases. This receptor was obtained from a woman aged 18-35 years in good health. The CDR3 reads CASSLFSTGDEKLFF. The DNA for the CDR3 is TGTGCCAGCAGTTTATTTTCGACAGGAGATGAAAAACTGTTTTTT.